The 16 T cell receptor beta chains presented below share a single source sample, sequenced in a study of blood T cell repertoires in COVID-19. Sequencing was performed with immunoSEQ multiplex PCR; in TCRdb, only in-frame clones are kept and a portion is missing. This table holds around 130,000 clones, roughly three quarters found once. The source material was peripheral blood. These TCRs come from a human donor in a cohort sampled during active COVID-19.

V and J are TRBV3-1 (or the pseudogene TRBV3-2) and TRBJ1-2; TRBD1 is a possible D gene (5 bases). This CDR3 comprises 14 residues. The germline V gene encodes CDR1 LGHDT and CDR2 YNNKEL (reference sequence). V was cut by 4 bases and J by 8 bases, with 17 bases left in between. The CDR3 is CASSPIRGGGGYTF. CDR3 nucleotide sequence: TGTGCCAGCAGCCCCATAAGGGGCGGGGGAGGCTACACCTTC.

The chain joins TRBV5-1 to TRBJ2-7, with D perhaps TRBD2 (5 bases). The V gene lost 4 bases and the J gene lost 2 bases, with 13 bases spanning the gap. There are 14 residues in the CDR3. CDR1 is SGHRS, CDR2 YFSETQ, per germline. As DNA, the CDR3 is TGCGCCAGCAGCCCCGGGGTAGCGACCTACGAGCAGTACTTC. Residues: CASSPGVATYEQYF.

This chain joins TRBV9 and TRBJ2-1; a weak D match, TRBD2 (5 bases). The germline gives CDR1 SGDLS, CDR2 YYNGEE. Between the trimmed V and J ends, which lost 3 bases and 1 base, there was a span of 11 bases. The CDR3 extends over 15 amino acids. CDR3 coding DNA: TGTGCCAGCAGCGCTCGCGGACTTTCCTACAATGAGCAGTTCTTC. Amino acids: CASSARGLSYNEQFF. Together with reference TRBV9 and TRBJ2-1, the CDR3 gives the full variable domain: DSGVTQTPKHLITATGQRVTLRCSPRSGDLSVYWYQQSLDQGLQFLIQYYNGEERAKGNILERFSAQQFPDLHSELNLSSLELGDSALYFCASSARGLSYNEQFFGPGTRLTVL.

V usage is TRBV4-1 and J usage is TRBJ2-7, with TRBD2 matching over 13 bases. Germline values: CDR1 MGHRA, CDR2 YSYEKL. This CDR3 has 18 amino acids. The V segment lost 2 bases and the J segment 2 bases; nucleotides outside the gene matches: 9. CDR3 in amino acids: CASSQTGTSGIGTYEQYF. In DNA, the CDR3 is TGCGCCAGCAGCCAAACCGGGACTAGCGGGATAGGGACCTACGAGCAGTACTTC.

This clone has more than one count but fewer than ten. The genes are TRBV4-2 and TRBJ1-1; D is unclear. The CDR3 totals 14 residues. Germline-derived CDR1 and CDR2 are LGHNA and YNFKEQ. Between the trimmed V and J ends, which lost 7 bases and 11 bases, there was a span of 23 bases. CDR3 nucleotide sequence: TGTGCCAGCACCTCCACGAGGTCAAGTACCATGGCTTTCTTT. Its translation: CASTSTRSSTMAFF.

The CDR3 is CASSIDWGLGNEQFF. The DNA of the CDR3 is TGTGCCAGTAGTATAGACTGGGGACTAGGTAATGAGCAGTTCTTC. This chain joins TRBV19 and TRBJ2-1; the match to TRBD2 covers 8 bases. Germline CDR1 and CDR2: LNHDA and SQIVND (reference sequence). CDR3 size: 15 residues. J lost 7 bases, V lost 0 bases, and 5 bases had no gene match.

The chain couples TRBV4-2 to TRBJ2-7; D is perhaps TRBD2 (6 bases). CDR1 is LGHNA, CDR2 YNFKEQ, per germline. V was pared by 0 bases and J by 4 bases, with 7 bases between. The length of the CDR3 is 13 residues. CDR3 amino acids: CASSQDRGYEQYF. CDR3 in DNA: TGTGCCAGCAGCCAAGATCGGGGGTACGAGCAGTACTTC.

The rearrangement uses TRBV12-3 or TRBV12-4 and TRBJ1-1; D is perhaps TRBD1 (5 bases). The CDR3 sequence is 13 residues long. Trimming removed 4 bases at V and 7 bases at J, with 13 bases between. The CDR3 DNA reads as TGTGCCAGCAGTTGGGGGGGGAACCTTGAAGCTTTCTTT. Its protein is CASSWGGNLEAFF.

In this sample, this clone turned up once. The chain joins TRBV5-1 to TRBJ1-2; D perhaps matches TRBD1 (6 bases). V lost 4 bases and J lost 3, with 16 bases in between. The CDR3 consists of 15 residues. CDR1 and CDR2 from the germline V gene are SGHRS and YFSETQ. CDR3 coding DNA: TGCGCCAGCAGCCCGAGGGGGGGGCCCGACTATGGCTACACCTTC. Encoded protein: CASSPRGGPDYGYTF. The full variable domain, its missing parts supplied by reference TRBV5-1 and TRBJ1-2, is KAGVTQTPRYLIKTRGQQVTLSCSPISGHRSVSWYQQTPGQGLQFLFEYFSETQRNKGNFPGRFSGRQFSNSRSEMNVSTLELGDSALYLCASSPRGGPDYGYTFGSGTRLTVV.

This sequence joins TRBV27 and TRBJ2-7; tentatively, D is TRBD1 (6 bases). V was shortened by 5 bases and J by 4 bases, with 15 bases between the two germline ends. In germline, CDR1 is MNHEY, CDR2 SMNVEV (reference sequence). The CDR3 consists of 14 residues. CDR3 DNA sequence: TGTGCCAGCAGTCCAAGGGGACAAACTTACGAGCAGTACTTC. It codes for CASSPRGQTYEQYF.

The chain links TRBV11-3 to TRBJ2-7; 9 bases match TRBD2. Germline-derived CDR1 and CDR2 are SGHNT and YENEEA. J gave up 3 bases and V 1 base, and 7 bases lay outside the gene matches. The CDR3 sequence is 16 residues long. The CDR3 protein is CASSLVLAGPRYEQYF. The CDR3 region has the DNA TGTGCCAGCAGCTTAGTCCTAGCGGGACCCCGCTACGAGCAGTACTTC.

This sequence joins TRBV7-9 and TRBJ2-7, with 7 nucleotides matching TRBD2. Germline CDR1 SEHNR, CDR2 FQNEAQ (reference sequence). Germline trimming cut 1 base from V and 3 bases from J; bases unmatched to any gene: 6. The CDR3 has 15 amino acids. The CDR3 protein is CASSLEVGLHYEQYF. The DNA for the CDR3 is TGTGCCAGCAGCTTAGAAGTGGGACTACACTACGAGCAGTACTTC.

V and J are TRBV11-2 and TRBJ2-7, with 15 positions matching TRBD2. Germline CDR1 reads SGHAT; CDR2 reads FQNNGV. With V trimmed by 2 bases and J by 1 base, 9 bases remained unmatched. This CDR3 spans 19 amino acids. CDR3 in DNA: TGTGCCAGCAGCTTACGACCGGGACTAGCGGGGGGCCGTTCCTACGAGCAGTACTTC. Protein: CASSLRPGLAGGRSYEQYF.

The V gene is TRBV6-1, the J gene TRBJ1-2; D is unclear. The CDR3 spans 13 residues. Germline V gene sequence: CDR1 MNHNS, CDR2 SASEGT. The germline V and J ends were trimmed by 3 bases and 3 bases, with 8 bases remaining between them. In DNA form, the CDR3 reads TGTGCCAGCAGTGATTCGGGATACTATGGCTACACCTTC. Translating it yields CASSDSGYYGYTF.

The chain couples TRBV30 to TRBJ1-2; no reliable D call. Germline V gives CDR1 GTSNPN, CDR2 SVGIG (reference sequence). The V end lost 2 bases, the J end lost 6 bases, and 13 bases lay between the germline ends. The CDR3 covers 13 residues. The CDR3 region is CAWSLQELDGYTF. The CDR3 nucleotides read TGTGCCTGGAGTCTGCAGGAATTGGATGGCTACACCTTC.

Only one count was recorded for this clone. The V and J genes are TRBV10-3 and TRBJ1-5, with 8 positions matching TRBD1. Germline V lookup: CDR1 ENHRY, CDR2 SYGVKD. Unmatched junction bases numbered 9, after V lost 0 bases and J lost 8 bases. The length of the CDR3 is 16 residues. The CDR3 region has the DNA TGTGCCATCAGTGAGTCTGGTACAGGGGGTCTGGAGCCCCAGCATTTT. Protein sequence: CAISESGTGGLEPQHF.